This T cell receptor (beta chain) was documented in a study of blood T cell repertoires in COVID-19. As for the study in general: Samples of COVID-19 (acute and convalescent) were obtained from the United States, Italy and Spain. In each case, the material was cDNA or gDNA derived from T cells, B-cell-depleted T cells, or PBMCs.

As handled by the study authors: Amplified reference gene primers provided the basis for estimating nucleated cell counts. Produced via immunoSEQ multiplex PCR; TCRdb's table is partial and in-frame only. That table furnishes V, J and clone size, whereas the DNA furnished D and trimming. The repertoire holds a few hundred thousand clones, with about nine tenths as singletons. V lost 3 bases, J lost 7 bases, and 19 bases stayed unmatched. The CDR3 runs 19 residues. Germline CDR1 and CDR2: SGHDN and FVKESK. The TCR originated in a woman younger than 45 with active or convalescent COVID-19. Sample: peripheral blood. J is TRBJ2-7 and V is TRBV14; TRBD2 aligns across 12 bases. The CDR3 DNA reads TGTGCCAGCAGCCACCCCAGGGCCGATCCTAGCGGGGGGGCCGGGGAGCAGTACTTC. Translating gives CASSHPRADPSGGAGEQYF.